These 9 T cell receptor beta chains were all obtained from the same sample, sequenced in a study of cytomegalovirus exposure and HLA in healthy donors (TCRdb year 2017). Libraries were made using the immunoSEQ multiplex PCR assay. A mixture of 60 forward primers for TCR Vbeta segments and 13 reverse primers for TCR Jbeta segments was used in the multiplex PCR. TCRdb mirrors the immuneACCESS table, restricted to in-frame sequences. Some clones are absent from its copies; in checked studies, under half trace to an unresolved V gene, and the reason for the others is unknown. This sample comprises about 120,000 clones, about 80% of them detected only once. Approximately 8.8% of the sample is in the top ten clones. Sequencing was carried out using PBMCs. These receptors were collected from a female donor in good health and CMV-seropositive.

The V gene is TRBV6-5, the J gene TRBJ2-7, with 8 bases lining up with TRBD1. The CDR3 is 12 amino acids. The ends lost 10 bases at V and 2 bases at J; junction bases unmatched: 4. Looked up from germline, CDR1 is MNHEY and CDR2 is SVGAGI. The chain's CDR3 is CAKRQGTYEQYF. The CDR3 nucleotides read TGTGCCAAAAGACAGGGGACCTACGAGCAGTACTTC.

The V gene is TRBV27, the J gene TRBJ2-1; D is perhaps TRBD1 (6 bases). This CDR3 has 12 residues. CDR1 is MNHEY, CDR2 SMNVEV, per germline (reference sequence). The V and J ends lost 2 bases and 12 bases respectively, with 11 bases between them. The CDR3 here is CASSLGLGGQFF. In nucleotides, the CDR3 is TGTGCCAGCAGTTTAGGTCTAGGGGGGCAGTTCTTC.

The gene calls are TRBV6-5 and TRBJ2-7, with D maybe TRBD1 (6 bases). The V end was cut by 5 bases, the J end by 0 bases, with 14 bases between. Germline V gene data show CDR1 as MNHEY and CDR2 as SVGAGI. CDR3 length equals 15 residues. The CDR3 reads CASSSTGLASYEQYF. DNA for the CDR3: TGTGCCAGCAGTAGCACAGGGTTAGCCTCCTACGAGCAGTACTTC.

The V gene is TRBV6-4, the J gene TRBJ2-1, with 10 nucleotides matching TRBD2. Germline CDR1 MRHNA, CDR2 SNTAGT. J lost 3 bases, V lost 7 bases, and 9 bases had no gene match. The CDR3 sequence is 16 residues long. As DNA, the CDR3 is TGTGCCAGCATCTGGACTAGCGGTAGAAACTACAATGAGCAGTTCTTC. Its translation is CASIWTSGRNYNEQFF.

The chain is built from TRBV5-1 and TRBJ1-4; 7 positions match TRBD1. The CDR3 runs to 16 residues. Looked up from germline, CDR1 is SGHRS and CDR2 is YFSETQ. Losses at the gene ends were 2 bases for V and 4 bases for J; bases not matched to a gene: 8. CDR3 region: CASSFQGGRLNEKLFF. The CDR3 nucleotides are TGCGCCAGCAGCTTCCAGGGGGGACGGCTTAATGAAAAACTGTTTTTT.

V is TRBV7-2 and J is TRBJ2-2; a possible D gene is TRBD2 (5 bases). Trimming left V 6 bases short and J 4 bases short, with 21 bases between. Germline V gene sequence: CDR1 SGHTA, CDR2 FQGNSA. CDR3 length: 17 residues. CDR3 residues: CASRLNGPGLSTGELFF. In DNA, the CDR3 is TGTGCCAGCAGACTCAACGGACCGGGGTTGAGCACCGGGGAGCTGTTTTTT.

CDR3 residues: CASSLAGGNGYTF. CDR3 DNA: TGTGCCAGCAGCTTAGCAGGGGGCAATGGCTACACCTTC. The chain combines TRBV11-2 with TRBJ1-2; 8 nucleotides match TRBD1. V gave up 1 base and J gave up 6 bases; unmatched junction bases: 1. The CDR3 extends over 13 amino acids. Germline CDR1 is SGHAT and CDR2 is FQNNGV.

J is TRBJ1-1 and V is TRBV28, with 7 nucleotides matching TRBD1. CDR1 MDHEN and CDR2 SYDVKM come from the germline V gene. CDR3 size: 15 residues. J gave up 3 bases and V 5 bases, and 9 bases lay outside the gene matches. This CDR3 is CASSPTGNLHTEAFF. DNA for the CDR3: TGTGCCAGCAGTCCGACAGGGAATTTACACACTGAAGCTTTCTTT.

The chain has TRBV7-8 and TRBJ1-4; D is unresolved. Germline loops: CDR1 SGHVS, CDR2 FQNEAQ. The CDR3 sequence is 15 residues long. Trimming shortened V by 5 bases and J by 0 bases, and 10 bases separated the two germline ends. The CDR3 DNA is TGTGCCAGCAGCCCGTGGGCCTCAACTAATGAAAAACTGTTTTTT. This translates into CASSPWASTNEKLFF.